A selection of T cell receptor beta chains follows, all from one sample in a study of blood T cell repertoires in COVID-19. Method: immunoSEQ multiplex PCR; TCRdb's copy keeps in-frame clones and lacks some. The profile shows 95,000 to 110,000 clones, more than 70% of them singletons. Sequenced input: peripheral blood. All receptors come from a human donor in a cohort sampled during active COVID-19. Each CDR3 is given with its conserved first and last residue. The order of the fields is D gene, V gene, J gene, clone size, CDR3 DNA, CDR3 protein. D genes are given only for firm matches. A clone size is listed for some rows: how often the clone was seen (once, few, many), or a class if it is expanded.

>.|TRBV30|TRBJ2-2|few
TGTGCCTGGAGCGACTCTGGGGAGCTGTTTTTT
CAWSDSGELFF
>TRBD2|TRBV5-1|TRBJ2-7|.
TGCGCCAGCAGCTCCGGACTAGCGGGAGGATTACTGGAGTACTTC
CASSSGLAGGLLEYF
>TRBD2|TRBV30|TRBJ2-1|.
TGTGCCTGGAGTCCAAACCTAGCGGGAATCTACAATGAGCAGTTCTTC
CAWSPNLAGIYNEQFF
>.|TRBV5-1|TRBJ2-3|.
TGCGCCAGCAGGACAGGCCGCACAGATACGCAGTATTTT
CASRTGRTDTQYF
>TRBD1|TRBV6-5|TRBJ1-5|.
TGTGCCAGCAGTTACCCAGACAGGGACGACAATCAGCCCCAGCATTTT
CASSYPDRDDNQPQHF
>TRBD1|TRBV5-1|TRBJ2-2|.
TGCGCCAGCAGCTTGGATCCAGGGGGCCCCACCGGGGAGCTGTTTTTT
CASSLDPGGPTGELFF
>.|TRBV6-6|TRBJ2-7|once
TGTGCCAGCAGTCCTCCTAATACCCCCTACGAGCAGTACTTC
CASSPPNTPYEQYF
>.|TRBV5-4|TRBJ1-2|.
TGTGCCAGCAGCTTGGGAGGCTACTCAAACTATGGCTACACCTTC
CASSLGGYSNYGYTF
>TRBD2|TRBV6-5|TRBJ2-3|.
TGTGCCAGCAGTTTACGGGGGGGGATGGGGGCAGATACGCAGTATTTT
CASSLRGGMGADTQYF
>.|TRBV28|TRBJ1-3|.
TGTGCCACGAGAGGAGATGGAAACACCATATATTTT
CATRGDGNTIYF
>.|TRBV7-2|TRBJ2-1|.
TGTGCCAGCAGCCCCCCAAGCGGAAACTTCTATCCAGAGCAGTTCTTC
CASSPPSGNFYPEQFF
>.|TRBV30|TRBJ1-2|.
TGTGCCTCGGGGGGGTACTATGGCTACACCTTC
CASGGYYGYTF
>TRBD1|TRBV5-1|TRBJ2-1|.
TGCGCCAGCAGCTGGGGACAGGGCTCCTACAATGAGCAGTTCTTC
CASSWGQGSYNEQFF
>.|TRBV12-3/TRBV12-4|TRBJ2-1|.
TGTGCCAGCAGTTTTTTGGTCGGTGAGCAGTTCTTC
CASSFLVGEQFF
>TRBD2|TRBV5-1|TRBJ2-1|.
TGCGCCAGCAGCTTGGTCTCGGCGGGAGTGGTAGATGAGCAGTTCTTC
CASSLVSAGVVDEQFF
>.|TRBV3-1/TRBV3-2|TRBJ2-2|.
TGTGCCAGCAGACGAACCGGACAATCGAACACCGGGGAGCTGTTTTTT
CASRRTGQSNTGELFF
>.|TRBV5-6|TRBJ1-3|.
TGTGCCAGCAGCTTTTCAAAGTTACTAAGAAACACCATATATTTT
CASSFSKLLRNTIYF
>.|TRBV7-3|TRBJ2-5|once
TGTGCCAGCAGCAATGGACCCAGGGCGGAGACCCAGTACTTC
CASSNGPRAETQYF
>.|TRBV19|TRBJ1-5|.
TGTGCCAGTAGTATAGGCTCCGGAGGACAGCCCCAGCATTTT
CASSIGSGGQPQHF
>.|TRBV10-3|TRBJ2-1|.
TGTGCCATCGGCTTCGGAGGGGATGAGCAGTTCTTC
CAIGFGGDEQFF
>TRBD1|TRBV24-1|TRBJ1-2|few
TGTGCCACCAGTGACCGGGGACAGGGACATGGCTACACCTTC
CATSDRGQGHGYTF
>.|TRBV3-1/TRBV3-2|TRBJ2-3|few
TGTGCCAGCAGCCATGAAATGACAGCATCCGCAGATACGCAGTATTTT
CASSHEMTASADTQYF
>TRBD1|TRBV2|TRBJ1-4|once
TGTGCCAGCAGTGATCCACGGGGGACAGCTAATGAAAAACTGTTTTTT
CASSDPRGTANEKLFF
>TRBD1|TRBV24-1|TRBJ2-1|.
TGTGCCACCAGTGGGGCACAGGGGGGCTACAATGAGCAGTTCTTC
CATSGAQGGYNEQFF
>.|TRBV7-6|TRBJ2-2|.
TGTGCCAGCATCCCAGCTGGGGGGGCCAGGAACACCGGGGAGCTGTTTTTT
CASIPAGGARNTGELFF
>.|TRBV11-2|TRBJ2-5|.
TGTGCCAGCAGCCTGAGCGACGGCTCCCAAGAGACCCAGTACTTC
CASSLSDGSQETQYF
>TRBD1|TRBV3-1/TRBV3-2|TRBJ1-6|once
TGTGCCAGCAGCAACTTGGGACAGGGTAACTCACCCCTCCACTTT
CASSNLGQGNSPLHF
>TRBD1|TRBV24-1|TRBJ2-6|.
TGTGCCACCAGTGATCTGGACAGGTCGGGGGCCAACGTCCTGACTTTC
CATSDLDRSGANVLTF
>.|TRBV28|TRBJ2-2|.
TGTGCCAGCAGTTACTGGTTAACCACCGGGGAGCTGTTTTTT
CASSYWLTTGELFF
>.|TRBV4-1|TRBJ2-1|once
TGCGCCAGCAGCCAACATTTAGCGCGTAGCTCCTACAATGAGCAGTTCTTC
CASSQHLARSSYNEQFF
>TRBD2|TRBV5-4|TRBJ2-2|.
TGTGCCAGCAGCCAAGGACTAGCGGGAAGGTCGACCGGGGAGCTGTTTTTT
CASSQGLAGRSTGELFF
>.|TRBV18|TRBJ2-3|.
TGTGCCAGCTCACCGGCGGAAGATACGCAGTATTTT
CASSPAEDTQYF
>.|TRBV4-1|TRBJ2-5|few
TGCGCCAGCAGCCAAGATAATAGCGGTGGCGAGACCCAGTACTTC
CASSQDNSGGETQYF
>TRBD1|TRBV11-2|TRBJ2-1|.
TGTGCCAGCAGCTTACGACAGGGTTTAGGCAATGAGCAGTTCTTC
CASSLRQGLGNEQFF
>.|TRBV7-2|TRBJ1-5|.
TGTGCCAGCAGCCCATTTGCGTCGGATCAGCCCCAGCATTTT
CASSPFASDQPQHF
>.|TRBV9|TRBJ1-1|.
TGTGCCAGCAGCATACTCAGGGGCCCCACTGAAGCTTTCTTT
CASSILRGPTEAFF
>.|TRBV5-1|TRBJ2-7|.
TGCGCCAGCAGCGCTGGACAGCGGATATACGAGCAGTACTTC
CASSAGQRIYEQYF
>TRBD1|TRBV27|TRBJ2-3|.
TGTGCCAGCAGTTGGACAGGGGGCGTGAGCACAGATACGCAGTATTTT
CASSWTGGVSTDTQYF
>TRBD1|TRBV9|TRBJ2-1|.
TGTGCCAGCAGCCCCCTCCAGGGGGCCTACAATGAGCAGTTCTTC
CASSPLQGAYNEQFF
>TRBD1|TRBV28|TRBJ1-5|.
TGTGCCAGCAGACAGGGGTCAAGCAATCAGCCCCAGCATTTT
CASRQGSSNQPQHF
>.|TRBV3-1/TRBV3-2|TRBJ2-2|.
TGTGCCAGCAGCCAACTGCCAGCGAACACCGGGGAGCTGTTTTTT
CASSQLPANTGELFF
>.|TRBV30|TRBJ2-5|.
TGTGCCTGGAGTTTCCAGGGAAGGGAGACCCAGTACTTC
CAWSFQGRETQYF
>.|TRBV7-9|TRBJ2-6|.
TGTGCCAGCAGCCGGACAGACAGAACTGCGGCCAACGTCCTGACTTTC
CASSRTDRTAANVLTF
>.|TRBV24-1|TRBJ2-5|.
TGTGCCACCAGTGGAGGGGGAGTGGAGACCCAGTACTTC
CATSGGGVETQYF
>.|TRBV9|TRBJ2-2|few
TGTGCCAGCAGCGTAAATAGACTGAACACCGGGGAGCTGTTTTTT
CASSVNRLNTGELFF